Each of the 25 T cell receptor beta chains below was sequenced from the same sample in a study of tumor-infiltrating lymphocytes in oesophageal squamous cell carcinoma. TCRdb analysed the PCR reads with MiXCR anew, one entry per CDR3 protein. The sample contains 9,000 to 13,000 distinct CDR3 sequences, 50% to 65% of which appear only once. Sequenced: esophageal tumor tissue. These receptors were collected from a male donor with esophageal squamous cell carcinoma.

This chain connects TRBV12-3 or TRBV12-4 to TRBJ2-6; no firm D call. The DNA end is more similar to TRBJ2-7, so the J call may be wrong. This CDR3 has 15 amino acids. CDR3 nucleotides: TGTGCCAGCAGTGATGACCCACACTACACAGATACGCAGTACTTC. Translated, it gives CASSDDPHYTDTQYF.

The chain recombines TRBV7-2 with TRBJ2-4; no reliable D call. The J call may be faulty, since TRBJ1-2 better matches the DNA end. This CDR3 contains 13 residues. The germline gives CDR1 SGHTA, CDR2 FQGNSA. The CDR3 DNA is TGTGCCAGCAGCTTCTCGACTGACTATGGCTACACCTTC. Encoded protein: CASSFSTDYGYTF.

The chain combines TRBV7-8 with TRBJ1-1, with no clear D. Germline V CDR1 and CDR2: SGHVS, FQNEAQ. V lost 1 base and J lost 0, with 3 bases in between. The CDR3 runs 13 residues. In nucleotides, the CDR3 is TGTGCCAGCAGCTTAGGTATGAACACTGAAGCTTTCTTT. This translates into CASSLGMNTEAFF.

This clonotype has a handful of counts. This sequence joins TRBV7-2 and TRBJ2-4; D possibly corresponds to TRBD2 (5 bases). With 0 bases removed from V and 3 bases from J, the gap between germline ends came to 18 bases. Germline V gene sequence: CDR1 SGHTA, CDR2 FQGNSA. The CDR3 spans 18 residues. The CDR3 sequence: CASSLAGSSQPVKNIQYF. In DNA, the CDR3 is TGTGCCAGCAGCTTAGCGGGGAGCAGTCAACCGGTCAAAAACATTCAGTACTTC.

The CDR3 region has the DNA TGTGCCAGCAGTGAGGACAGGGGAAATCAGCCCCAGCATTTT. Residues: CASSEDRGNQPQHF. The chain is built from TRBV6-1 and TRBJ1-5, with TRBD1 matching 9 bases. The germline V gene encodes CDR1 MNHNS and CDR2 SASEGT. The junction had 1 base not matched to a gene; V was cut back by 3 bases and J by 4 bases. CDR3 length equals 14 residues.

This chain links TRBV7-9 with TRBJ2-5; 9 bases line up with TRBD1. The CDR3 is 17 amino acids. V lost 0 bases and J lost 1; bases outside the gene matches: 6. Germline V gives CDR1 SEHNR, CDR2 FQNEAQ (reference sequence). In DNA, the CDR3 is TGTGCCAGCAGCTTAGCGCCCGGGACAGGGATCCAAGAGACCCAGTACTTC. It translates to CASSLAPGTGIQETQYF.

The V call is TRBV20-1, the J call TRBJ2-1; the match to TRBD2 covers 10 bases. The germline V gene has CDR1 DFQATT and CDR2 SNEGSKA (reference sequence). The CDR3 is made up of 14 amino acids. After removal of 0 bases from V and 6 bases from J, the junction contained 2 bases not matched to a gene. CDR3 coding DNA: TGCAGTGCTAGAGATCTAGCGGGAGTCAATGAGCAGTTCTTC. Translating gives CSARDLAGVNEQFF.

The rearrangement links TRBV7-2 to TRBJ2-5; no firm D call. The CDR3 has 15 amino acids. Trimming left V 5 bases short and J 11 bases short, with 24 bases between. Germline CDR1 and CDR2: SGHTA and FQGNSA. The DNA for the CDR3 is TGTGCCAGCAGCCTAAATACAGATTACTACAATGAGCAGTACTTC. Its translation: CASSLNTDYYNEQYF.

The sample holds many counts of this clonotype. This sequence joins TRBV19 and TRBJ2-1, with D possibly TRBD1 on 5 matching bases. The CDR3 loop spans 17 amino acids. Germline CDR1 is LNHDA and CDR2 is SQIVND (reference sequence). Trimming pared 3 bases from V and 1 base from J, leaving 16 bases between. The CDR3 loop is CASSMGIDSASYNEQFF. In DNA, the CDR3 is TGTGCCAGTAGTATGGGCATTGACAGCGCGTCCTACAATGAGCAGTTCTTC.

This clonotype turned up a few times. A clone one base away is much larger, so this may be a read error. This chain joins TRBV28 and TRBJ2-1; perhaps TRBD1 as D (6 bases). Germline CDR1 is MDHEN and CDR2 is SYDVKM. The CDR3 length is 15 residues. V lost 4 bases, J lost 10 bases, and 20 bases lay in between. The CDR3: CASSSIHRVAYEQFF. The DNA for the CDR3 is TGTGCCAGCAGTTCAATTCACAGGGTGGCCTACGAGCAGTTCTTC.

V and J are TRBV11-1 and TRBJ2-7; maybe TRBD1 (6 bases). The DNA end favors TRBJ2-5, so the J call may be wrong. CDR1 and CDR2 from the germline V gene are SGHAT and FQDESV (reference sequence). The CDR3 spans 13 residues. CDR3 coding DNA: TGTGCCAGCAACGAGGGGGTCCAAGAGACCCAGTACTTC. As protein: CASNEGVQETQYF.

The gene calls are TRBV7-6 and TRBJ1-1; 13 bases match TRBD2. Judging by the DNA end, TRBJ2-1 fits better; the J call may be wrong. The CDR3 sequence is 15 residues long. Germline-derived CDR1 and CDR2 are SGHVS and FNYEAQ. The CDR3 DNA reads TGTGCCAGCAGCCAGACTAGCGGGAGGCTGAATGAGCAGTTCTTC. The encoded protein is CASSQTSGRLNEQFF.

This clonotype occurred many times. A much larger clone differs by one base, so this may be a read error. V gene TRBV7-9 combines with J gene TRBJ2-1; TRBD2 matches 10 bases. The germline V gene has CDR1 SEHNR and CDR2 FQNEAQ (reference sequence). The J segment lost 9 bases and the V segment lost 3 bases, leaving 2 bases of the junction unmatched. This CDR3 is 13 amino acids long. For the CDR3, the DNA is TGTGCCAGCAGCTTCACTAGCGGGGTTGAGCAGTTCTTC. It yields the protein CASSFTSGVEQFF.

Concerning this clonotype itself: Germline is not matched at one junction end, which may reflect a read error. The chain joins TRBV7-7 to TRBJ2-7, with a tentative D call TRBD2 (7 bases). The tail of the sequence fits TRBJ2-5 better, so the J call may be wrong. This CDR3 is built from 15 residues. The germline V gene encodes CDR1 SSHAT and CDR2 FNYEAQ (reference sequence). The CDR3 DNA follows: TGTGCTAGCAGCTTAGCAGTCGGGGGGCAGGAGACCCAGTACTTC. It yields the protein CASSLAVGGQETQYF.

The chain joins TRBV7-3 to TRBJ2-1; 8 bases are a match to TRBD1. Unmatched junction bases numbered 6, after V lost 4 bases and J lost 10 bases. The CDR3 spans 13 residues. Germline V CDR1 and CDR2: SGHTA, FQGTGA. The CDR3 is CASSSPDREEQFF. CDR3 DNA sequence: TGTGCCAGCAGCTCCCCGGACAGGGAAGAGCAGTTCTTC.

V and J are TRBV12-3 or TRBV12-4 and TRBJ2-1; tentatively, D is TRBD1 (5 bases). This CDR3 contains 11 residues. Trimming cost V 2 bases and J 15 bases, with 11 bases left between them. The CDR3, as DNA: TGTGCCAGCAGTTTATTGGACACCCCGTTCTTC. It translates to CASSLLDTPFF.

V usage is TRBV15 and J usage is TRBJ1-3; a weak D match, TRBD1 (5 bases). Germline V gene lookup returns CDR1 LNHNV and CDR2 YYDKDF (reference sequence). This CDR3 spans 16 amino acids. V lost 0 bases to trimming and J lost 3 bases, with 12 bases between them. The CDR3 DNA reads as TGTGCCACCAGCAGAGATAGGGCGACAGTTGGAAACACCATATATTTT. Protein: CATSRDRATVGNTIYF.

This clonotype has at least ten counts. The rearrangement links TRBV5-1 to TRBJ2-1; D call uncertain. The DNA end lines up better with TRBJ2-7; the J call may be wrong. Germline V CDR1 and CDR2: SGHRS, YFSETQ. The CDR3 extends over 14 amino acids. The CDR3 reads CASSWTGSSYEQYF. For the CDR3, the DNA is TGCGCCAGCAGTTGGACGGGCAGCTCCTACGAGCAGTACTTC.

Many counts were recorded for this clonotype. A much larger clonotype is one base distant, so this may be a read error. This sequence joins TRBV6-1 and TRBJ2-1; D not certain. The germline CDR1 and CDR2 sequences are MNHNS and SASEGT. V shed 4 bases and J shed 10 bases, with 8 bases lying between them. This CDR3 region has 11 residues. CDR3 sequence: CASSALWEQFF. The CDR3 coding sequence is TGTGCCAGCAGTGCCCTCTGGGAGCAGTTCTTC.

This clonotype was observed a handful of times. This likely comes from a read error, as the CDR3 has no conserved phenylalanine or tryptophan at its end. The DNA is left out, because the CDR3 cannot be placed on it with certainty; the CDR3 is given as TCRdb lists it. The genes are TRBV27 and TRBJ2-7; the table's D call, TRBD2, has no DNA check behind it. Germline CDR1 reads MNHEY; CDR2 reads SMNVEV (reference sequence). The CDR3 is made up of 8 amino acids, end residues included. CDR3 loop: CASSPPRT.

This chain uses TRBV12-3 or TRBV12-4 with TRBJ1-1, with TRBD1 as a possible D gene (5 bases). Between the trimmed V and J ends, which lost 3 bases and 1 base, there was a span of 9 bases. CDR3 length: 14 residues. Here the CDR3 reads CASSLGPTNTEAFF. The DNA of the CDR3 is TGTGCCAGCAGTTTGGGACCCACGAACACTGAAGCTTTCTTT.

The chain links TRBV10-2 to TRBJ2-3; TRBD2 might be the D (5 bases). V lost 7 bases, J lost 0 bases, and 14 bases lay in between. The CDR3 has 15 amino acids. Germline V gene data show CDR1 as WSHSY and CDR2 as SAAADI. The CDR3, as DNA: TGCGCCAGCACGGGTCGGCGGACTAGCACAGATACGCAGTATTTT. Protein sequence: CASTGRRTSTDTQYF.

The V and J genes are TRBV7-2 and TRBJ1-1; TRBD1 might be the D (5 bases). V lost 2 bases to trimming and J lost 1 base, with 14 bases between them. The CDR3 has 16 amino acids. Per germline, CDR1 SGHTA and CDR2 FQGNSA. CDR3 sequence: CASSLFSGYTNTEAFF. CDR3 in DNA: TGTGCCAGCAGCTTATTTTCAGGGTACACGAACACTGAAGCTTTCTTT.

The chain links TRBV24-1 to TRBJ2-1; D gene unclear. This CDR3 is built from 14 residues. Trimming pared 2 bases from V and 6 bases from J, leaving 10 bases between. CDR1 KGHDR and CDR2 SFDVKD come from the germline V gene. The CDR3 sequence is CATSDSGFSNEQFF. Written as DNA, the CDR3 is TGTGCCACCAGTGATTCGGGCTTCTCCAATGAGCAGTTCTTC.

The chain recombines TRBV9 with TRBJ1-1; 8 positions match TRBD2. The closer fit of TRBJ2-3 to the DNA end suggests the J call may be wrong. The CDR3 is made up of 16 amino acids. From germline, CDR1 is SGDLS and CDR2 YYNGEE. The CDR3, as DNA: TGTGCCAGCAGCGTGTCACTAGCGGTAAGCACAGATACGCAGTATTTT. Encoded protein: CASSVSLAVSTDTQYF.